This entry lists 27 T cell receptor beta chains sequenced from one sample in a study of regulatory T cells in long-lasting Graves disease. As to time point: newly diagnosed GD, antithyroid drugs for less than 3 months. Making the TCR library involved RNA that had been extracted from PBMCs. Library construction for TCR beta used iRepertoire HTBI primers and Arm-PCR of CDR3 regions. TCRdb analysed the multiplex PCR reads with MiXCR anew, one entry per CDR3 protein. The sample holds about 530,000 distinct CDR3 sequences, more than 15% seen once. These same records also appear under a second study, on T cells in Graves' hyperthyroidism and ophthalmopathy.

The source material was peripheral blood mononuclear cells (PBMCs), sampled at new diagnosis, from a patient treated with antithyroid drugs. The receptors were gathered from a woman aged 35-65 years with Graves disease.

Many counts were recorded for this clonotype. The chain uses TRBV12-3 or TRBV12-4 and TRBJ2-1, with 8 nucleotides matching TRBD1. Unmatched junction bases numbered 4, after V lost 5 bases and J lost 4 bases. The length of the CDR3 is 14 residues. The CDR3 region has the DNA TGTGCCAGCAGTGGACAGGGTCGGTACAATGAGCAGTTCTTC. Translated, it gives CASSGQGRYNEQFF.

This clonotype was seen many times. This chain uses TRBV20-1 with TRBJ1-1; TRBD1 agrees at 8 bases. Trimming removed 6 bases from V and 5 bases from J; junction bases left unmatched: 11. CDR3 size: 14 residues. Germline V gives CDR1 DFQATT, CDR2 SNEGSKA (reference sequence). The CDR3 region has the DNA TGCAGTGCCCCCTGGGCAGGGGGCGTTACTGAAGCTTTCTTT. Encoded protein: CSAPWAGGVTEAFF.

This clonotype was seen a handful of times. The chain couples TRBV20-1 to TRBJ2-5; 14 bases map to TRBD2. Germline V gives CDR1 DFQATT, CDR2 SNEGSKA (reference sequence). Trimming at V came to 3 bases and at J to 5 bases, leaving 2 bases not matched to a gene. CDR3 length: 14 residues. The DNA for the CDR3 is TGCAGTGCTAGGGGACTAGCGGGGGTGGAGACCCAGTACTTC. Translation gives CSARGLAGVETQYF.

The chain employs TRBV7-9 and TRBJ2-2; 7 bases are shared with TRBD1. The CDR3 runs 12 residues. The germline CDR1 and CDR2 sequences are SEHNR and FQNEAQ (reference sequence). The V gene end was trimmed by 5 bases and the J gene end by 13 bases; junction bases not matched to a gene: 7. The chain's CDR3 is CASSRTGLGLFF. In DNA form, the CDR3 reads TGTGCCAGCAGCCGGACAGGCCTTGGGCTGTTTTTT.

This clonotype was seen a few times. J is TRBJ1-2 and V is TRBV6-6; D call uncertain. V lost 0 bases to trimming and J lost 4 bases, with 9 bases between them. Germline values: CDR1 MNHNY, CDR2 SVGAGI (reference sequence). CDR3 size: 14 residues. The DNA of the CDR3 is TGTGCCAGCAGTTACTCGAGTGGGTTCTATGGCTACACCTTC. This gives the protein CASSYSSGFYGYTF.

This clonotype showed up many times. The gene calls are TRBV2 and TRBJ1-1, with 7 bases that match TRBD1. CDR1 is SNHLY, CDR2 FYNNEI, per germline. Germline trimming cut 8 bases from V and 1 base from J; bases unmatched to any gene: 13. This CDR3 comprises 16 residues. Here the CDR3 DNA reads TGTGCCAGCCTCGGACAGGATGCTCTACGGAACACTGAAGCTTTCTTT. Translation: CASLGQDALRNTEAFF. The full variable domain, rest sourced from reference TRBV2 and TRBJ1-1, is EPEVTQTPSHQVTQMGQEVILRCVPISNHLYFYWYRQILGQKVEFLVSFYNNEISEKSEIFDDQFSVERPDGSNFTLKIRSTKLEDSAMYFCASLGQDALRNTEAFFGQGTRLTVV.

This clonotype was picked up many times. This chain joins TRBV6-1 and TRBJ1-5, with D perhaps matching TRBD1 (6 bases). Germline-derived CDR1 and CDR2 are MNHNS and SASEGT. Between the trimmed V and J ends, which lost 3 bases and 0 bases, there was a span of 18 bases. The CDR3 totals 18 residues. CDR3 in DNA: TGTGCCAGCAGTGACGGGCGGACAGCCAAATATAGCAATCAGCCCCAGCATTTT. This encodes CASSDGRTAKYSNQPQHF.

V and J are TRBV19 and TRBJ1-5; TRBD1 matches at 7 bases. The CDR3 spans 17 residues. V was pared by 1 base and J by 5 bases, with 11 bases of the junction left unmatched. Germline values: CDR1 LNHDA, CDR2 SQIVND (reference sequence). In DNA form, the CDR3 reads TGTGCCAGTAGTATAGCAAACAGGGGCCTTAGGGATCAGCCCCAGCATTTT. Translated, it gives CASSIANRGLRDQPQHF.

To note about this clonotype: It may be a read error: a sequence one base away is much more abundant. The chain has TRBV2 and TRBJ2-1; possibly TRBD1 for D (6 bases). Matching the DNA end better, TRBJ2-5 makes the J call doubtful. Germline assignment: CDR1 SNHLY and CDR2 FYNNEI. This CDR3 is built from 15 residues. In nucleotides, the CDR3 is TGTGCCAGCAGTACAGGGTCAGGTCTTCTCGGGACCCAGTACTTC. It specifies CASSTGSGLLGTQYF.

This clonotype came up a few times. This rearrangement joins TRBV6-1 to TRBJ1-1; no clear D. V lost 6 bases to trimming and J lost 1 base, with 24 bases between them. The CDR3 extends over 18 amino acids. Germline V gene sequence: CDR1 MNHNS, CDR2 SASEGT. In nucleotides, the CDR3 is TGTGCCAGCAGCGTAGGACTAGGAGGCATAATCGGGAACACTGAAGCTTTCTTT. This codes for CASSVGLGGIIGNTEAFF.

This clonotype occurred a few times. V gene TRBV5-1 combines with J gene TRBJ2-7, with D possibly TRBD1 on 6 matching bases. Between the trimmed V and J ends, which lost 0 bases and 2 bases, there was a span of 15 bases. The germline V gene has CDR1 SGHRS and CDR2 YFSETQ. The CDR3 extends over 16 amino acids. CDR3 protein: CASSLALWGPTYEQYF. CDR3 nucleotide sequence: TGCGCCAGCAGCTTGGCCCTGTGGGGGCCCACCTACGAGCAGTACTTC.

V gene TRBV7-9 combines with J gene TRBJ2-2; maybe TRBD1 (6 bases). The CDR3 is 14 amino acids. V lost 5 bases to trimming and J lost 3 bases, with 10 bases between them. Germline lookup yields CDR1 SEHNR and CDR2 FQNEAQ (reference sequence). CDR3 nucleotide sequence: TGTGCCAGCAGCACAGGGTGGGACACCGGGGAGCTGTTTTTT. It is translated as CASSTGWDTGELFF.

V usage is TRBV4-1 and J usage is TRBJ1-1; 7 bases map to TRBD1. V shed 0 bases, J shed 11 bases, and the junction held 6 bases outside the gene matches. The CDR3 is made up of 13 amino acids. Per the germline V gene, CDR1 is MGHRA and CDR2 is YSYEKL. In DNA form, the CDR3 reads TGCGCCAGCAGCCAAGAACAGGGGAGTAGGGCTTTCTTT. As protein: CASSQEQGSRAFF.

In this sample, this clonotype turned up a few times. This chain joins TRBV24-1 and TRBJ1-2; 7 bases map to TRBD1. The trim removed 9 bases at V and 2 bases at J, leaving 11 bases unmatched. The CDR3 spans 15 residues. Germline loops: CDR1 KGHDR, CDR2 SFDVKD. The CDR3 is CATAHGTEGNYGYTF. CDR3 bases: TGTGCCACCGCACACGGGACAGAGGGGAACTATGGCTACACCTTC.

This clonotype was picked up many times. The chain joins TRBV7-2 to TRBJ2-1; 7 bases are a match to TRBD1. The CDR3 length is 11 residues. J lost 15 bases, V lost 5 bases, and 7 bases had no gene match. Germline V gene sequence: CDR1 SGHTA, CDR2 FQGNSA. CDR3 sequence (DNA): TGTGCCAGCAGCCGGGGACAGAGGGTGTTCTTC. Its translation: CASSRGQRVFF.

This clonotype was seen just once. The J gene is TRBJ1-2, the V gene TRBV9, with 7 bases matching TRBD1. This CDR3 is 14 amino acids long. The ends lost 3 bases at V and 2 bases at J; junction bases unmatched: 4. Germline values: CDR1 SGDLS, CDR2 YYNGEE. The CDR3 bases are TGTGCCAGCAGCGGCAGGGGGGAGAACTATGGCTACACCTTC. Protein product: CASSGRGENYGYTF. The full variable domain, rest sourced from reference TRBV9 and TRBJ1-2, is DSGVTQTPKHLITATGQRVTLRCSPRSGDLSVYWYQQSLDQGLQFLIQYYNGEERAKGNILERFSAQQFPDLHSELNLSSLELGDSALYFCASSGRGENYGYTFGSGTRLTVV.

This clonotype was counted ten times or more. The rearrangement joins TRBV12-3 or TRBV12-4 to TRBJ1-2; a possible D gene is TRBD1 (5 bases). The CDR3 is 14 residues long. V shed 3 bases and J shed 4 bases, with 12 bases lying between them. The CDR3 nucleotides are TGTGCCAGCAGTTTCGGGGGGGTAGGCTATGGCTACACCTTC. It translates to CASSFGGVGYGYTF.

Many counts were recorded for this clonotype. The CDR3 region is CASSSGTGGRRTEAFF. For the CDR3, the DNA is TGTGCCAGCAGTTCCGGGACAGGGGGAAGAAGGACTGAAGCTTTCTTT. J is TRBJ1-1 and V is TRBV6-5; TRBD1 agrees at 11 bases. The CDR3 contains 16 residues. Germline CDR1 reads MNHEY; CDR2 reads SVGAGI. V was clipped by 4 bases and J by 5 bases; unmatched bases: 9.

In this sample, this clonotype turned up many times. V usage is TRBV2 and J usage is TRBJ1-1; 7 positions match TRBD1. This CDR3 spans 13 amino acids. The J segment lost 1 base and the V segment lost 5 bases, leaving 1 base of the junction unmatched. Germline-derived CDR1 and CDR2 are SNHLY and FYNNEI. The chain's CDR3 is CASSTGANTEAFF. Here the CDR3 DNA reads TGTGCCAGCAGTACAGGGGCGAACACTGAAGCTTTCTTT. The full variable domain, with the rest looked up from reference TRBV2 and TRBJ1-1, is EPEVTQTPSHQVTQMGQEVILRCVPISNHLYFYWYRQILGQKVEFLVSFYNNEISEKSEIFDDQFSVERPDGSNFTLKIRSTKLEDSAMYFCASSTGANTEAFFGQGTRLTVV.

This clonotype was observed a few times. The chain links TRBV12-3 or TRBV12-4 to TRBJ1-4; possible D gene TRBD1, 5 bases. Trimming removed 5 bases at V and 0 bases at J, with 16 bases between. The CDR3 is 17 residues long. Written as DNA, the CDR3 is TGTGCCAGCAGTGACCGCCCCTGGACAACAACTAATGAAAAACTGTTTTTT. Amino acid sequence: CASSDRPWTTTNEKLFF.

In regard to this clonotype: This may come from a read error, since a much larger clone is one base off. The CDR3 ends on some other residue instead of the conserved phenylalanine or tryptophan, so this is likely a read error. The CDR3 coding sequence is TGTGCCAGCAGCTTCCGACACGACAACTATGGCTACACCCTC. Encoded protein: CASSFRHDNYGYTL. V usage is TRBV11-2 and J usage is TRBJ1-2; no reliable D call. This CDR3 contains 14 residues. Between the trimmed V and J ends, which lost 3 bases and 2 bases, there was a span of 10 bases. The germline V gene has CDR1 SGHAT and CDR2 FQNNGV.

The table lists this clonotype with a few counts. This chain joins TRBV10-1 and TRBJ2-3; 7 nucleotides agree with TRBD2. CDR3 size: 15 residues. With 6 bases clipped from V and 5 bases from J, the junction kept 11 bases outside the gene matches. CDR1 is WNHNN, CDR2 SYGVQD, per germline (reference sequence). CDR3 sequence reads: CASSGGGGGEDTQYF. The CDR3 DNA follows: TGCGCCAGCAGCGGAGGTGGGGGGGGGGAAGATACGCAGTATTTT.

This clonotype occurred a few times. Its ends do not fully match the called genes, so a read error is possible. The rearrangement joins TRBV6-1 to TRBJ1-4; TRBD1 agrees at 8 bases. The CDR3 is 14 residues long. In germline, CDR1 is MNHNS, CDR2 SASEGT. CDR3 amino acids: CVSSITGGREKLFF. CDR3 coding DNA: TGTGTCAGCAGCATCACAGGGGGGCGTGAAAAACTGTTTTTT.

This clonotype was seen ten or more times. The V and J genes are TRBV18 and TRBJ1-3; D possibly corresponds to TRBD1 (6 bases). The CDR3 is made up of 14 amino acids. Trimming pared 3 bases from V and 2 bases from J, leaving 8 bases between. Germline CDR1 and CDR2: KGHSH and LQKENI. The CDR3 region is CASSPGAAGNTIYF. DNA for the CDR3: TGTGCCAGCTCACCGGGGGCAGCTGGAAACACCATATATTTT.

This clonotype was detected ten times or more. The CDR3 DNA reads TGTGCCAGCAGCTTATCCCAGGGGTGGTACGAGCAGTACTTC. It yields the protein CASSLSQGWYEQYF. The chain employs TRBV13 and TRBJ2-7; the D gene is possibly TRBD1 (6 bases). The CDR3 sequence is 14 residues long. Germline V lookup: CDR1 PRHDT, CDR2 FYEKMQ (reference sequence). Trimming removed 2 bases from V and 4 bases from J, with 12 bases in between. The full variable domain, with the rest looked up from reference TRBV13 and TRBJ2-7, is AAGVIQSPRHLIKEKRETATLKCYPIPRHDTVYWYQQGPGQDPQFLISFYEKMQSDKGSIPDRFSAQQFSDYHSELNMSSLELGDSALYFCASSLSQGWYEQYFGPGTRLTVT.

This clonotype was recorded at least ten times. This chain uses TRBV11-2 with TRBJ1-5; the D is unclear. Germline-derived CDR1 and CDR2 are SGHAT and FQNNGV. V shed 1 base and J shed 7 bases, with 14 bases lying between them. The CDR3 is 15 residues long. The CDR3 DNA sequence: TGTGCCAGCAGCTTAGTAGCTGGATTTATGCAGCCCCAGCATTTT. Residues: CASSLVAGFMQPQHF.

The genes are TRBV29-1 and TRBJ1-4; no firm D call. Germline lookup yields CDR1 SQVTM and CDR2 ANQGSEA. V shed 7 bases and J shed 5 bases, with 5 bases lying between them. The CDR3 consists of 10 residues. The CDR3 region has the DNA TGCAGCGGTGGAAATGAAAAACTGTTTTTT. Protein product: CSGGNEKLFF. The full variable domain, its missing parts supplied by reference TRBV29-1 and TRBJ1-4, is SAVISQKPSRDICQRGTSLTIQCQVDSQVTMMFWYRQQPGQSLTLIATANQGSEATYESGFVIDKFPISRPNLTFSTLTVSNMSPEDSSIYLCSGGNEKLFFGSGTQLSVL.